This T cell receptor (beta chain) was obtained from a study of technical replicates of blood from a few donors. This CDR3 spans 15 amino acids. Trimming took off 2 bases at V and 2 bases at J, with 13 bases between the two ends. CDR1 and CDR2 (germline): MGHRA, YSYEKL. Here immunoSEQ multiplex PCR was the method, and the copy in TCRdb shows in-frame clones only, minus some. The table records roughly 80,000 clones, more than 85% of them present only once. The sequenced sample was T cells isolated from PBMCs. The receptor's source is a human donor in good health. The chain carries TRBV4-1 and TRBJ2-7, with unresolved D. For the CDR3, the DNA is TGCGCCAGCAGCCAAACTATACCACGGGCCTACGAGCAGTACTTC. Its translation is CASSQTIPRAYEQYF.